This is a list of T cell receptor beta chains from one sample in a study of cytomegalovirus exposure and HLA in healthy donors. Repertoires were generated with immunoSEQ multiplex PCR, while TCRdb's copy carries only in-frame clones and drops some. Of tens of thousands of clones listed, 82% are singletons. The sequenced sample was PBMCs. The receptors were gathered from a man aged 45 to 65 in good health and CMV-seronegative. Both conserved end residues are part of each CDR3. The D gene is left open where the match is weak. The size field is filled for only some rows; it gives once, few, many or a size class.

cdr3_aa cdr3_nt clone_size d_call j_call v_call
CASSQVAGVGNEQFF TGTGCCAGCTCTCAAGTAGCGGGAGTAGGTAATGAGCAGTTCTTC NA TRBD2 TRBJ2-1 TRBV18
CASSDQETQYF TGTGCCAGCAGCGACCAGGAGACCCAGTACTTC NA NA TRBJ2-5 TRBV9
CASSDRTGNQPQHF TGTGCCAGCAGTGACCGGACAGGGAATCAGCCCCAGCATTTT few TRBD1 TRBJ1-5 TRBV6-1
CASSVVDRGFSGNTIYF TGTGCCAGCAGCGTAGTTGACAGGGGTTTCTCTGGAAACACCATATATTTT NA TRBD1 TRBJ1-3 TRBV9
CASGRRDTQYF TGTGCCAGCGGCAGAAGAGATACGCAGTATTTT NA NA TRBJ2-3 TRBV5-6
CAIAAGLAQGGEQFF TGTGCCATCGCGGCGGGGTTGGCCCAAGGCGGTGAGCAGTTCTTC NA NA TRBJ2-1 TRBV10-3
CASSLGAGGLAYEQYF TGTGCCAGCAGCTTGGGAGCGGGGGGCCTAGCCTACGAGCAGTACTTC NA TRBD2 TRBJ2-7 TRBV5-4
CASSFRDRVYEQYF TGTGCCAGCAGCTTCCGGGACAGGGTGTACGAGCAGTACTTC NA TRBD1 TRBJ2-7 TRBV7-2
CASSRGWEGREQFF TGCGCCAGCAGCAGGGGGTGGGAGGGTCGCGAGCAGTTCTTC NA NA TRBJ2-1 TRBV4-3
CASSLRGSPNEQFF TGTGCCAGCAGCTTGCGAGGGTCTCCCAATGAGCAGTTCTTC NA NA TRBJ2-1 TRBV5-5
CASSVWTGRINTEAFF TGTGCTAGCAGCGTATGGACAGGTCGTATCAACACTGAAGCTTTCTTT NA TRBD1 TRBJ1-1 TRBV7-7